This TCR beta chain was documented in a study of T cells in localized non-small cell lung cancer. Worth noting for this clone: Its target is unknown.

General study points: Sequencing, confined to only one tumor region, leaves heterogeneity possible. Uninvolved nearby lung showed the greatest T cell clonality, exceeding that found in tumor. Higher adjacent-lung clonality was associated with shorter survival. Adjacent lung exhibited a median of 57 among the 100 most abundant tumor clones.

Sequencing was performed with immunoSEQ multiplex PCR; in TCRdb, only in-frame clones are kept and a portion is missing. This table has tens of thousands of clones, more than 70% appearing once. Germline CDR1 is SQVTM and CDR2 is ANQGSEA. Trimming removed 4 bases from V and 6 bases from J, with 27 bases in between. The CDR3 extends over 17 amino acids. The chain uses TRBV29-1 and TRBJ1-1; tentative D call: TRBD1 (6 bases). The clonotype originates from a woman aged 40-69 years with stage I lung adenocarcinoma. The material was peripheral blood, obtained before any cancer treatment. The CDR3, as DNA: TGCAGCGTTGCGGCAGGGGCACCCTTACCCCCTCACTCTGAAGCTTTCTTT. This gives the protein CSVAAGAPLPPHSEAFF. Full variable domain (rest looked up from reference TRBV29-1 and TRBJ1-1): SAVISQKPSRDICQRGTSLTIQCQVDSQVTMMFWYRQQPGQSLTLIATANQGSEATYESGFVIDKFPISRPNLTFSTLTVSNMSPEDSSIYLCSVAAGAPLPPHSEAFFGQGTRLTVV.